Listed below are T cell receptor beta chains from one sample, sequenced in a study of T cell changes during pregnancy in multiple sclerosis. Measured with immunoSEQ multiplex PCR; TCRdb has only the in-frame clones, and not every one. This sample carries 30,000 to 45,000 clones, approximately 92% of them seen once, and the ten largest clones take approximately 27%. The source material was CD8+ T cells from peripheral blood mononuclear cells, sampled before pregnancy. The source is a female donor with multiple sclerosis, enrolled in a pregnancy study. Both conserved end residues are part of each CDR3. A D gene is named only where the DNA matches it firmly. Rows may omit the clone size; those that give it use once, few, many or a size class.

j_call d_call v_call clone_size cdr3_nt cdr3_aa
TRBJ1-5 TRBD1 TRBV5-1 NA TGCGCCAGCAGTCCGACAGGGGCTTTGAATCAGCCCCAGCATTTT CASSPTGALNQPQHF
TRBJ2-1 TRBD2 TRBV27 NA TGTGCCAGCAGTTTAGCGGGAGCCTTAGGGAATGAGCAGTTCTTC CASSLAGALGNEQFF
TRBJ1-1 NA TRBV5-1 NA TGCGCCAGCAGCTTGGCCTTTCCGAACACTGAAGCTTTCTTT CASSLAFPNTEAFF
TRBJ2-3 TRBD2 TRBV27 NA TGTGCCAGCAGTTATACTAGCGGGAGATATACGCAGTATTTT CASSYTSGRYTQYF
TRBJ2-2 NA TRBV7-8 NA TGTGCCAGTGCGGCTAGCAAGTCCGGGGAGCTGTTTTTT CASAASKSGELFF
TRBJ2-2 TRBD2 TRBV9 NA TGTGCCAGCAGCGCAGGTCGTACTAGCGGGAGGGCCTCTGGGGAGCTGTTTTTT CASSAGRTSGRASGELFF
TRBJ2-5 NA TRBV27 NA TGTGCCAGCAGTTTATCGTCGGCGGCAGGGCAGTACTTC CASSLSSAAGQYF
TRBJ1-1 NA TRBV19 few TGTGCCAGTAGTAGTGTCTACACTGAAGCTTTCTTT CASSSVYTEAFF
TRBJ2-2 TRBD2 TRBV7-3 once TGTGCCAGCAGCTTAATAGCGGGAGGGATCCCCGGGGAGCTGTTTTTT CASSLIAGGIPGELFF
TRBJ2-7 NA TRBV2 few TGTGCCAGCAGCCCTGCTACAGGACAGACCTACGAGCAGTACTTC CASSPATGQTYEQYF
TRBJ2-5 TRBD2 TRBV11-3 NA TGTGCCAGCAGCCCAACTAGCGGGGGGTACCAAGAGACCCAGTACTTC CASSPTSGGYQETQYF
TRBJ2-3 NA TRBV4-1 NA TGCGCCAGCAGCCTTTGGATTCCGGGGGTAGAGGCGGATACGCAGTATTTT CASSLWIPGVEADTQYF
TRBJ2-1 NA TRBV14 NA TGTGCCAGCAGCCCTTACAGATCCTACAATGAGCAGTTCTTC CASSPYRSYNEQFF
TRBJ2-7 TRBD1 TRBV28 NA TGTGCCAGCAGGAGGGACAGGGGATTGTACGAGCAGTACTTC CASRRDRGLYEQYF
TRBJ1-4 NA TRBV6-5 NA TGTGCCAGCAGTTACCTCCCAGGGAGGGAGAATGAAAAACTGTTTTTT CASSYLPGRENEKLFF
TRBJ1-2 NA TRBV5-5 NA TGTGCCAGCAGCCCTTTCCGGGGTGCGGACTATGGCTACACCTTC CASSPFRGADYGYTF
TRBJ2-2 TRBD2 TRBV4-1 NA TGCGCCAGCAGCCAAGATGGGAGGGAGGGCCTCTCCGGGGAGCTGTTTTTT CASSQDGREGLSGELFF
TRBJ2-1 TRBD1 TRBV5-1 NA TGCGCCAGCAGCTGGGACCGGGACAGGGCGGGCAATGAGCAGTTCTTC CASSWDRDRAGNEQFF
TRBJ2-1 TRBD2 TRBV28 NA TGTGCCAGCAGTGGGGGCGGGGGGTCCAATGAGCAGTTCTTC CASSGGGGSNEQFF
TRBJ2-1 TRBD1 TRBV10-3 NA TGTGCCATCAGTGGGGGACAGGTCAGCTCCTACAATGAGCAGTTCTTC CAISGGQVSSYNEQFF
TRBJ1-1 TRBD1 TRBV18 NA TGTGCCAGCTCATATACGGGACAGGGTAGGACTGAAGCTTTCTTT CASSYTGQGRTEAFF
TRBJ1-3 TRBD1 TRBV27 NA TGTGCCAGCAGCAGGCACAGGGGTATAAAGGGAAACACCATATATTTT CASSRHRGIKGNTIYF
TRBJ2-1 NA TRBV9 NA TGTGCCAGCAGCGTTTGGGAGAGCTCCTACAATGAGCAGTTCTTC CASSVWESSYNEQFF
TRBJ2-5 TRBD1 TRBV5-1 NA TGCGCCAGCAGCCCGACAGGGCGAGGGGAGACCCAGTACTTC CASSPTGRGETQYF
TRBJ1-3 NA TRBV10-2 NA TGCGCCAGCATGGCGGCTGCGACAGTTGGAAACACCATATATTTT CASMAAATVGNTIYF
TRBJ2-7 NA TRBV6-1 NA TGTGCCAGCAGTCCTACAGGCCCCTACGAGCAGTACTTC CASSPTGPYEQYF
TRBJ2-5 NA TRBV4-1 medium-sized TGCGCCAGCAGCCAGGCTCACAGGAGCCAAGAGACCCAGTACTTC CASSQAHRSQETQYF
TRBJ2-1 TRBD2 TRBV5-1 NA TGCGCCAGCAGCTGGCCGGGACTAGCGGGACCTAATAGCTCCTACAATGAGCAGTTCTTC CASSWPGLAGPNSSYNEQFF
TRBJ2-7 NA TRBV29-1 NA TGCAGCGTTGAGGTTAGAGACTCCTACGAGCAGTACTTC CSVEVRDSYEQYF
TRBJ1-1 NA TRBV29-1 NA TGCAGCGTTGAAGCCGTAGGGGTAATCCCTGAAGCTTTCTTT CSVEAVGVIPEAFF
TRBJ2-7 NA TRBV10-3 NA TGTGCCATCAGTGAGGACACGTACGAGCAGTACTTC CAISEDTYEQYF
TRBJ2-3 TRBD2 TRBV30 NA TGTGCCTGGAGTGTAGCGGGGGGGCAAGATACGCAGTATTTT CAWSVAGGQDTQYF
TRBJ2-1 NA TRBV28 NA TGTGCCAGCAGTTTGGGCTCTAGCGACTACAATGAGCAGTTCTTC CASSLGSSDYNEQFF
TRBJ2-1 NA TRBV5-1 NA TGCGCCAGCAGCTTGCTAGGTTACAATGAGCAGTTCTTC CASSLLGYNEQFF
TRBJ2-7 TRBD2 TRBV6-5 NA TGTGCCAGCAGTTCGGGGACTAGCGGGGTGAAGGCGTACTTC CASSSGTSGVKAYF
TRBJ1-1 TRBD1 TRBV13 NA TGTGCCAGCAGCTGGGGGACAGGGGGGAACACTGAAGCTTTCTTT CASSWGTGGNTEAFF
TRBJ2-5 NA TRBV4-1 NA TGCGCCAGCAGCCAACTCGGGAGAAGTGAAGAGCAGTACTTC CASSQLGRSEEQYF
TRBJ2-1 NA TRBV27 NA TGTGCCAGCAGTCTATCACCGGGGTATAACAATGAGCAGTTCTTC CASSLSPGYNNEQFF
TRBJ1-4 TRBD1 TRBV9 NA TGTGCCAGCAGCGTGTCCGGGACAGGGGATGAAAAACTGTTTTTT CASSVSGTGDEKLFF
TRBJ1-1 NA TRBV6-5 NA TGTGCCAGCCACCCCGGGGGGCACACTGAAGCTTTCTTT CASHPGGHTEAFF
TRBJ1-1 NA TRBV27 NA TGTGCCAGCAGTTTAGGGGGGAGCACTGAAGCTTTCTTT CASSLGGSTEAFF
TRBJ2-1 TRBD2 TRBV15 NA TGTGCCACCAGCAGAGCTGCGGGACTAACATCCAATGAGCAGTTCTTC CATSRAAGLTSNEQFF
TRBJ1-2 NA TRBV7-8 NA TGTGCCAGCAGCTTAGGGGAGGGTGGCTACACCTTC CASSLGEGGYTF
TRBJ2-1 TRBD2 TRBV7-6 NA TGTGCCAGCAGCTTAGGGCCTAGCGGGGACAATGAGCAGTTCTTC CASSLGPSGDNEQFF
TRBJ2-7 NA TRBV6-1 NA TGTGCCAGCAGGACACCAAGCTCCTACGAGCAGTACTTC CASRTPSSYEQYF
TRBJ1-5 TRBD1 TRBV6-5 NA TGTGCCAGCAGTTATGCCCAAGGGGGCCATCAGCCCCAGCATTTT CASSYAQGGHQPQHF
TRBJ1-5 NA TRBV5-5 NA TGTGCCAGCAGCCTCCGACTGAAAAATCAGCCCCAGCATTTT CASSLRLKNQPQHF
TRBJ1-2 TRBD1 TRBV6-5 NA TGTGCCAGCAGTTATGGACAGGGGGCTCACTATGGCTACACCTTC CASSYGQGAHYGYTF
TRBJ2-7 NA TRBV10-3 NA TGTGCCATCAGAGTAAGGCGGGACAGCTCCTACGAGCAGTACTTC CAIRVRRDSSYEQYF
TRBJ1-3 NA TRBV5-6 NA TGTGCCAGCAGCTTGGGGGCGAGCTCTGGAAACACCATATATTTT CASSLGASSGNTIYF
TRBJ1-1 TRBD1 TRBV19 NA TGTGCCAGTAGTCCGCTTAGCCCGGACAGGGGAGGCACTGAAGCTTTCTTT CASSPLSPDRGGTEAFF
TRBJ2-1 NA TRBV2 NA TGTGCCAGCAGCGGGAGAACGGACAATGAGCAGTTCTTC CASSGRTDNEQFF
TRBJ2-1 NA TRBV6-5 NA TGTGCCAGCAGGGGGGAGAGGCGGGATTATGAGCAGTTCTTC CASRGERRDYEQFF
TRBJ2-2 TRBD2 TRBV5-4 NA TGTGCCAGCAGCTTGAAGCGGGAGTTACACACCGGGGAGCTGTTTTTT CASSLKRELHTGELFF
TRBJ2-2 NA TRBV14 NA TGTGCCAGCAGCCAAGATTACCGTCAGGGCCTAGAAAAGAACACCGGGGAGCTGTTTTTT CASSQDYRQGLEKNTGELFF
TRBJ2-1 TRBD2 TRBV5-5 NA TGTGCCAGCAGCTATGGCGGGGGGGCCCCCAATGAGCAGTTCTTC CASSYGGGAPNEQFF
TRBJ2-1 NA TRBV2 NA TGTGCCAGCAGTGATATGGGCCGCGTTGAGCAGTTCTTC CASSDMGRVEQFF
TRBJ2-2 NA TRBV27 NA TGTGCCAGCAGTTTAAGGCAGGCGTTGGCCGGGGAGCTGTTTTTT CASSLRQALAGELFF
TRBJ2-7 TRBD1 TRBV4-1 NA TGCGCCAGCAGCCTAGGACAGGGGAGGGAGCAGTACTTC CASSLGQGREQYF
TRBJ1-4 NA TRBV30 once TGTGCCTGGAGTCAGGTTCCAACTAATGAAAAACTGTTTTTT CAWSQVPTNEKLFF